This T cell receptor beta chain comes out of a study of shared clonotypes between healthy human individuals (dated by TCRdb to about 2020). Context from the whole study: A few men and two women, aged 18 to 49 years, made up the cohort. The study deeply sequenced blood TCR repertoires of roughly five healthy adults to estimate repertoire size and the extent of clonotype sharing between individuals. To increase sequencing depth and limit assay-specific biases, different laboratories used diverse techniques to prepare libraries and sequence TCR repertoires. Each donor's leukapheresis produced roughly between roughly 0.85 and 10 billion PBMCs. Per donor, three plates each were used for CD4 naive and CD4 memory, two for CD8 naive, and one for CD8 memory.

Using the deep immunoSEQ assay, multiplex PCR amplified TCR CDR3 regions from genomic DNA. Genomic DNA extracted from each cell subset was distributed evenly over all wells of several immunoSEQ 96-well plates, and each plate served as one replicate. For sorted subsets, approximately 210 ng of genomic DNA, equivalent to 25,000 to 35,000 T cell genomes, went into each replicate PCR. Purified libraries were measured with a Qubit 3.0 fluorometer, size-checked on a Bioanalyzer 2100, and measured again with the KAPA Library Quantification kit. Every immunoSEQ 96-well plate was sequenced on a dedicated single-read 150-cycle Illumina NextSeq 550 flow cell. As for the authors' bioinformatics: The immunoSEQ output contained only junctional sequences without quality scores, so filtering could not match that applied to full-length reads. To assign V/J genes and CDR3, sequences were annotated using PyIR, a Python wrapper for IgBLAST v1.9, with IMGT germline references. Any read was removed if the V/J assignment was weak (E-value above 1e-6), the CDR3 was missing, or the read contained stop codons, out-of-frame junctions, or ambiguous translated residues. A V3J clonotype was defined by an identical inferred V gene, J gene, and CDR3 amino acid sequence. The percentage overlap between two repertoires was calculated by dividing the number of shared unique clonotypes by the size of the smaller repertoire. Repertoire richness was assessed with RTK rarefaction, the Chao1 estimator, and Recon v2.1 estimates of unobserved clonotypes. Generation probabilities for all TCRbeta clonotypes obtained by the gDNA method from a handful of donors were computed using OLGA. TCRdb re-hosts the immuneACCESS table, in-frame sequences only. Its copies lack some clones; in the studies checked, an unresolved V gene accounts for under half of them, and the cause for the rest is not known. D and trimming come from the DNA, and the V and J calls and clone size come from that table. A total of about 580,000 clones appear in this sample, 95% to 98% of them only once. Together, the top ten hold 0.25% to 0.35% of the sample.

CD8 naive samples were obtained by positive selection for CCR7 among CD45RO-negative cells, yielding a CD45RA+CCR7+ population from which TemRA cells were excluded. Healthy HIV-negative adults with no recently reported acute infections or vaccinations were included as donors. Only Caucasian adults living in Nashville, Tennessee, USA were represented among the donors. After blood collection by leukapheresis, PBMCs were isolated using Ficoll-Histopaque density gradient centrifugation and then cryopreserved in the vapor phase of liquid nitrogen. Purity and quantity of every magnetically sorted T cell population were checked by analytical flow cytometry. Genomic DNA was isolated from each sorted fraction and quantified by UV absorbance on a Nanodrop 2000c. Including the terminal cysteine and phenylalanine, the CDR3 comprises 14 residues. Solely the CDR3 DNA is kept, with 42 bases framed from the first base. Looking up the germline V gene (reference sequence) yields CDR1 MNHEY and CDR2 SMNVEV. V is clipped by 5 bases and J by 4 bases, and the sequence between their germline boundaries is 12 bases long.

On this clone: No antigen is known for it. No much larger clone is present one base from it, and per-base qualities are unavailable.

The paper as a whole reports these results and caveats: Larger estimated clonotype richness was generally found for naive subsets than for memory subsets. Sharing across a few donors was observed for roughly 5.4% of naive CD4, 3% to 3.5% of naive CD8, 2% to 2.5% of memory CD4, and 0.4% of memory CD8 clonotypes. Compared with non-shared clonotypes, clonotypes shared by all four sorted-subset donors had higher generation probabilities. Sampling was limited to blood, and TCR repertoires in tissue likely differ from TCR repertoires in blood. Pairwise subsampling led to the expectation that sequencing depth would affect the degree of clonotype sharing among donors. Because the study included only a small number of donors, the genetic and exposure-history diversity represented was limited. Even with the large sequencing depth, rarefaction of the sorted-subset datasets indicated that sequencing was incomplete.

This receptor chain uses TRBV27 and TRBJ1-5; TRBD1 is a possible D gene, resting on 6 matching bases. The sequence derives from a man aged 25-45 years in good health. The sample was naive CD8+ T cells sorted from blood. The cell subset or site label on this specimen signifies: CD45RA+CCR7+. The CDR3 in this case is CASSRGKPNQPQHF. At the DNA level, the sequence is TGTGCCAGCAGTAGGGGGAAACCTAATCAGCCCCAGCATTTT.